This T cell receptor beta chain was identified during a study of CD8+CD57+ T cells in acquired aplastic anemia. Study context: Sorted CD4+ plus CD8+ cells gave DNA averaging about 3.2 ug. The study obtained 8.5 million to 12 million reads on average for CD4+ cells from healthy donors.

Profiling that covered TCR beta VDJ and CDR3 relied on genomic DNA as its template. Using its own MiXCR run on the reads, TCRdb lists one record per CDR3 protein. The sample holds about 180,000 distinct CDR3 sequences, roughly half seen once. This clonotype was counted a few times. Antigen: not known. The length of the CDR3 is 13 residues. The V and J ends lost 6 bases and 1 base respectively, with 11 bases between them. Germline CDR1 and CDR2: SQVTM and ANQGSEA. General study findings and limits: Patients shared some 30 CD8+ CDR3 sequences with controls.

The TCR comes from a human donor in good health. This rearrangement joins TRBV29-1 to TRBJ2-3; D may be TRBD1 (6 bases). Sequencing was done on a sample of sorted CD4+, CD8+, or CD8+CD57+ T cells (not recorded which) from PBMCs. CDR3 DNA: TGCAGCGTGCCGGGACACGGCACAGATACGCAGTATTTT. Protein sequence: CSVPGHGTDTQYF.